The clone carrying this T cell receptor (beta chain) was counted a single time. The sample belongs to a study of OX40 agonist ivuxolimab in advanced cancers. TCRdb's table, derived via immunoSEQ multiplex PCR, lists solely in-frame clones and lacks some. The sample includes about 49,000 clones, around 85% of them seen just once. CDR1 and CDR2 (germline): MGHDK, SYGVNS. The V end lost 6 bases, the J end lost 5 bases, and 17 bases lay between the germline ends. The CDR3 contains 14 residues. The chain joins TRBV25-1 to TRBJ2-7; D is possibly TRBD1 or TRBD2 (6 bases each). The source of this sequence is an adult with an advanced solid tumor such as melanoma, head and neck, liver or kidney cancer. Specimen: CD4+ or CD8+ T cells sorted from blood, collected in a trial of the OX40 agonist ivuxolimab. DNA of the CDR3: TGTGCCAGCAGCGGGGGCTATCCGTTAGACGAGCAGTACTTC. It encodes CASSGGYPLDEQYF.